This entry lists 29 T cell receptor beta chains sequenced from one sample in a study of vaccination and CD4 T cells after COVID-19. Their target antigens are unknown. Described treatment: roughly 10-day PBMC culture with coronavirus spike peptide pools or control peptides (ViraFEST assay). Sequencing of the DNA from cultured CD4+ T cells was carried out with the Oncomine TCR Beta short-read assay. MiXCR, applied by TCRdb to the PCR reads, yields one record per CDR3 protein. This repertoire shows 11,000 or so distinct CDR3 sequences, around 58% found once; its top ten account for 13%. Sequencing used CD4+ T cells from blood, cultured in vitro. These receptors all stem from a human donor who had recovered from COVID-19.

The gene calls are TRBV6-5 and TRBJ1-1; 9 bases are a match to TRBD1. The CDR3 sequence is 14 residues long. CDR1 and CDR2 (germline): MNHEY, SVGAGI. Germline trimming cut 4 bases from V and 1 base from J; bases unmatched to any gene: 1. The CDR3 is CASSWTGENTEAFF. The CDR3 DNA is TGTGCCAGCAGTTGGACAGGGGAGAACACTGAAGCTTTCTTT.

The table lists this clonotype with a few counts. The CDR3 DNA reads TGTGCCAGCAGCTCGAGGGGGAGGGATTCACCCCTCCACTTT. Encoded protein: CASSSRGRDSPLHF. The chain uses TRBV27 and TRBJ1-6; D perhaps matches TRBD1 (6 bases). The CDR3 is made up of 14 amino acids. V gave up 6 bases and J gave up 8 bases, with 14 bases separating them. Germline loops: CDR1 MNHEY, CDR2 SMNVEV (reference sequence).

This rearrangement joins TRBV20-1 to TRBJ2-5; the D gene is possibly TRBD2 (6 bases). The CDR3 totals 13 residues. Germline CDR1 is DFQATT and CDR2 is SNEGSKA (reference sequence). Trimming left V 3 bases short and J 3 bases short, with 11 bases between. The CDR3 is CSASLGGKETQYF. For the CDR3, the DNA is TGCAGTGCTAGCTTGGGGGGAAAAGAGACCCAGTACTTC.

The V gene is TRBV20-1, the J gene TRBJ2-1; D is undetermined. CDR1 is DFQATT and CDR2 is SNEGSKA in the germline V gene (reference sequence). This CDR3 spans 11 amino acids. The CDR3 region has the DNA TGCAGCGCTGCCGCCTTAGATGAGCAGTTCTTC. This encodes CSAAALDEQFF.

The CDR3 coding sequence is TGTGCCAGCAGTTCGACTTTAGGGACAGGCGCTGGGGCCAACGTCCTGACTTTC. Translation gives CASSSTLGTGAGANVLTF. This chain joins TRBV12-3 or TRBV12-4 and TRBJ2-6; 8 nucleotides align to TRBD1. Trimming took 4 bases from V and 2 from J; bases not matched to a gene: 10. The CDR3 is 18 amino acids.

This chain joins TRBV5-6 and TRBJ2-6; D gene ambiguous. The ends were cut back, 7 bases at V and 0 bases at J, with 17 bases in the middle. Germline CDR1 reads SGHDT; CDR2 reads YYEEEE. This CDR3 has 17 residues. CDR3 in amino acids: CASCEDGPSSGANVLTF. The DNA of the CDR3 is TGTGCCAGCTGTGAGGACGGACCCAGCTCTGGGGCCAACGTCCTGACTTTC.

This clonotype was detected only a few times. The V and J genes are TRBV6-1 and TRBJ2-2, with a tentative D call TRBD1 (7 bases). V was pared by 6 bases and J by 6 bases, with 17 bases between. The CDR3 has 15 residues. Germline loops: CDR1 MNHNS, CDR2 SASEGT. CDR3 DNA: TGTGCCAGCAGACGCGGGACAGAGGTCCCCGGGGAGCTGTTTTTT. It is translated as CASRRGTEVPGELFF.

Only a few counts were recorded for this clonotype. The chain employs TRBV20-1 and TRBJ1-5, with 9 bases fitting TRBD1. This CDR3 has 14 amino acids. Germline V gene data show CDR1 as DFQATT and CDR2 as SNEGSKA (reference sequence). V trimming: 4 bases; J trimming: 1 base; junction bases outside the gene matches: 2. The CDR3 sequence is CSAKGQGSNQPQHF. In nucleotides, the CDR3 is TGCAGTGCTAAGGGACAGGGAAGCAATCAGCCCCAGCATTTT.

This clonotype was seen a few times. The V and J genes are TRBV30 and TRBJ1-6; TRBD1 might be the D (6 bases). Germline CDR1 and CDR2: GTSNPN and SVGIG (reference sequence). V was cut by 6 bases and J by 4 bases, with 10 bases left in between. The CDR3 is made up of 13 amino acids. DNA for the CDR3: TGTGCCTGCAGGGGCGAGTATAATTCACCCCTCCACTTT. Protein product: CACRGEYNSPLHF.

This clonotype was seen a handful of times. The chain employs TRBV9 and TRBJ1-1; D is perhaps TRBD1 (5 bases). Per germline, CDR1 SGDLS and CDR2 YYNGEE. The V gene lost 0 bases and the J gene lost 4 bases, with 10 bases spanning the gap. The CDR3 totals 14 residues. The CDR3 nucleotides are TGTGCCAGCAGCGTAGGGGGGTCTGGCACTGAAGCTTTCTTT. The encoded protein is CASSVGGSGTEAFF. Complete variable domain (other parts from reference TRBV9 and TRBJ1-1): DSGVTQTPKHLITATGQRVTLRCSPRSGDLSVYWYQQSLDQGLQFLIQYYNGEERAKGNILERFSAQQFPDLHSELNLSSLELGDSALYFCASSVGGSGTEAFFGQGTRLTVV.

This clonotype was counted once. The CDR3 nucleotides are TGTGCCAGCACCTTCGGGACGGGAGGGCCAGTCGAGCAGTACTTC. Translated: CASTFGTGGPVEQYF. The V and J genes are TRBV28 and TRBJ2-7, with 8 bases matching TRBD2. Unmatched junction bases numbered 14, after V lost 7 bases and J lost 6 bases. Germline CDR1 MDHEN, CDR2 SYDVKM. The CDR3 is 15 residues long.

This rearrangement joins TRBV2 to TRBJ2-1; 9 nucleotides line up with TRBD1. CDR3 size: 17 residues. V trimming: 3 bases; J trimming: 6 bases; junction bases outside the gene matches: 12. Germline V CDR1 and CDR2: SNHLY, FYNNEI. CDR3 nucleotides: TGTGCCAGCAGTGAGGGAGTACCGGGACAGGGTGGCAATGAGCAGTTCTTC. Protein sequence: CASSEGVPGQGGNEQFF.

This clonotype was seen a few times. The chain recombines TRBV20-1 with TRBJ2-3; D is possibly TRBD1 or TRBD2 (5 bases each). From germline, CDR1 is DFQATT and CDR2 SNEGSKA (reference sequence). CDR3 length: 14 residues. The ends were cut back, 1 base at V and 7 bases at J, with 15 bases in the middle. The CDR3 loop reads CSARGGAAGNTQYF. The CDR3, as DNA: TGCAGTGCTAGAGGAGGGGCCGCCGGGAATACGCAGTATTTT.

The chain couples TRBV6-2 or TRBV6-3 to TRBJ1-2; unclear D gene. The CDR3 has 13 residues. Germline V gene lookup returns CDR1 MNHEY and CDR2 SVGEGT. Trimming removed 0 bases from V and 8 bases from J, with 10 bases in between. CDR3 protein: CASSYSVLAGYTF. The CDR3 DNA reads TGTGCCAGCAGTTACTCGGTCTTGGCCGGCTACACCTTC.

The chain recombines TRBV20-1 with TRBJ1-2, with TRBD1 identical over 9 bases. The CDR3 is 18 residues long. Germline CDR1 is DFQATT and CDR2 is SNEGSKA (reference sequence). V lost 2 bases, J lost 6 bases, and 19 bases stayed unmatched. CDR3 DNA: TGCAGTGCTAGATCAACGGCGGGAGGACAGGGGAGGTTAAATGGCTACACCTTC. Its protein product is CSARSTAGGQGRLNGYTF.

CDR3 amino acids: CASSPTGAPLSNQPQHF. In nucleotides, the CDR3 is TGTGCCAGTAGTCCAACCGGTGCCCCCCTGAGCAATCAGCCCCAGCATTTT. The chain recombines TRBV19 with TRBJ1-5; D gene ambiguous. The CDR3 consists of 17 residues. The germline gives CDR1 LNHDA, CDR2 SQIVND (reference sequence). The germline V and J ends were trimmed by 5 bases and 1 base, with 18 bases remaining between them.

CDR3 DNA sequence: TGTGCCAGCAGCTTGCCCGGGACAGGGCGAGGGTCTGGGGCCAACGTCCTGACTTTC. It yields the protein CASSLPGTGRGSGANVLTF. The V call is TRBV5-6, the J call TRBJ2-6; TRBD1 matches 9 bases. The CDR3 is made up of 19 amino acids. CDR1 and CDR2 (germline): SGHDT, YYEEEE. Losses at the gene ends were 1 base for V and 1 base for J; bases not matched to a gene: 9.

This clonotype was counted only a few times. The gene calls are TRBV2 and TRBJ1-2; D may be TRBD1 (6 bases). From germline, CDR1 is SNHLY and CDR2 FYNNEI. The CDR3 sequence is 12 residues long. The V end lost 5 bases, the J end lost 8 bases, and 12 bases lay between the germline ends. The CDR3 nucleotides are TGTGCCAGCAGTCGGGACACCGACGGCTACACCTTC. It yields the protein CASSRDTDGYTF.

There are a few counts of this clonotype. The chain is built from TRBV19 and TRBJ1-5; weak D call: TRBD1 (5 bases). There are 14 residues in the CDR3. CDR1 and CDR2 (germline): LNHDA, SQIVND (reference sequence). The V end was cut by 4 bases, the J end by 6 bases, with 13 bases between. The CDR3 nucleotides read TGTGCCAGTAGTAAGGGGTTTGGTGGTCAGCCCCAGCATTTT. As protein: CASSKGFGGQPQHF.

The sample holds one count of this clonotype. One end of the junction fails to match germline, which may point to a read error. The chain has TRBV27 and TRBJ2-5; tentative D call: TRBD1 (5 bases). Germline V gene data show CDR1 as MNHEY and CDR2 as SMNVEV (reference sequence). This CDR3 comprises 12 residues. The CDR3 reads CASRQDQEAQYF. The CDR3 DNA is TGTGCCAGCAGACAGGATCAAGAGGCCCAGTACTTC.

This clonotype was seen more than once but under ten times. The chain carries TRBV30 and TRBJ1-6; D is unclear. Germline lookup yields CDR1 GTSNPN and CDR2 SVGIG (reference sequence). The CDR3 is made up of 13 amino acids. V was clipped by 1 base and J by 4 bases, with 5 bases between them. In nucleotides, the CDR3 is TGTGCCTGGAGTGGGGATTATAATTCACCCCTCCACTTT. This codes for CAWSGDYNSPLHF.

The chain is built from TRBV6-5 and TRBJ2-7; tentative D call: TRBD1 (5 bases). This CDR3 is 15 amino acids long. Germline V CDR1 and CDR2: MNHEY, SVGAGI. Deletions cut 0 bases from V and 2 bases from J, with 11 bases between. The CDR3 DNA reads TGTGCCAGCAGTTACTCGGCAGGGTGGGCCTACGAGCAGTACTTC. This sequence encodes CASSYSAGWAYEQYF.

The CDR3 loop is CSARSGSGTGELFF. CDR3 sequence (DNA): TGCAGTGCTAGAAGCGGGAGTGGCACCGGGGAGCTGTTTTTT. The rearrangement uses TRBV20-1 and TRBJ2-2; 8 nucleotides agree with TRBD2. Germline V gives CDR1 DFQATT, CDR2 SNEGSKA (reference sequence). This CDR3 contains 14 residues. The V and J ends lost 2 bases and 4 bases, in that order; junction bases with no gene match: 3.

J is TRBJ2-3 and V is TRBV30; no clear D. The ends were cut back, 1 base at V and 6 bases at J, with 8 bases in the middle. CDR3 length equals 12 residues. CDR1 is GTSNPN, CDR2 SVGIG, per germline (reference sequence). The CDR3 bases are TGTGCCTGGAGTGGGACCGGGGATACGCAGTATTTT. It specifies CAWSGTGDTQYF.

The genes are TRBV6-2 or TRBV6-3 and TRBJ2-3; D remains unclear. This CDR3 is 13 amino acids long. Per germline, CDR1 MNHEY and CDR2 SVGEGT. The V gene lost 7 bases and the J gene lost 9 bases, with 17 bases spanning the gap. In DNA, the CDR3 is TGTGCCAGCAAAACCGGGCATCTAGGGACGCAGTATTTT. Protein: CASKTGHLGTQYF.

A single count supports this clonotype. The rearrangement links TRBV24-1 to TRBJ2-7; D gene ambiguous. Deletions cut 1 base from V and 3 bases from J, with 18 bases between. This CDR3 spans 17 amino acids. Germline-derived CDR1 and CDR2 are KGHDR and SFDVKD. In nucleotides, the CDR3 is TGTGCCACCAGTGATTTTTGGGCCAAGGGAAGGTTCTACGAGCAGTACTTC. Protein sequence: CATSDFWAKGRFYEQYF.

J is TRBJ2-5 and V is TRBV7-2, with D possibly TRBD2 on 6 matching bases. Germline CDR1 and CDR2: SGHTA and FQGNSA. Deletions cut 4 bases from V and 5 bases from J, with 17 bases between. This CDR3 has 15 residues. CDR3 sequence reads: CASSSRWEDRETQYF. The CDR3 coding sequence is TGTGCCAGCAGCTCCCGTTGGGAGGACCGGGAGACCCAGTACTTC.

V usage is TRBV27 and J usage is TRBJ2-1; D may correspond to TRBD1 or TRBD2 (6 bases each). The CDR3 consists of 15 residues. The germline V gene encodes CDR1 MNHEY and CDR2 SMNVEV (reference sequence). The germline V and J ends were trimmed by 4 bases and 4 bases, with 14 bases remaining between them. Written as DNA, the CDR3 is TGTGCCAGCAGTTCCCTCGGAGGGGGGTACAATGAGCAGTTCTTC. Translation gives CASSSLGGGYNEQFF.

This chain connects TRBV28 to TRBJ1-1, with a tentative D call TRBD1 (6 bases). Between the trimmed V and J ends, which lost 4 bases and 8 bases, there was a span of 14 bases. The germline gives CDR1 MDHEN, CDR2 SYDVKM. This CDR3 is built from 13 residues. The CDR3 protein is CASSSIDRIEAFF. The CDR3 bases are TGTGCCAGCAGTTCCATTGACAGGATAGAAGCTTTCTTT.